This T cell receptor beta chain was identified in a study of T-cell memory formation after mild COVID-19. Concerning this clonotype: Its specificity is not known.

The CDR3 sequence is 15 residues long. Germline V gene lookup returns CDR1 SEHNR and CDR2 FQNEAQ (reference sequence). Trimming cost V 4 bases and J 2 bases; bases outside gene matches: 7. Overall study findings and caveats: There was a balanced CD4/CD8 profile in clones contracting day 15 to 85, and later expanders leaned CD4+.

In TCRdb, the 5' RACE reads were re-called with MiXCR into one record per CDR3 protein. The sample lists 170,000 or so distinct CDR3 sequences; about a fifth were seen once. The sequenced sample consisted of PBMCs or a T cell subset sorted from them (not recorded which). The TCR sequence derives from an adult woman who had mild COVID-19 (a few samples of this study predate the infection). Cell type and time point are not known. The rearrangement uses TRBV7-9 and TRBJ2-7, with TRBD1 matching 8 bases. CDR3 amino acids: CASSSQTGDAYEQYF. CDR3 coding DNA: TGTGCCAGCAGCTCGCAGACAGGGGATGCCTACGAGCAGTACTTC.